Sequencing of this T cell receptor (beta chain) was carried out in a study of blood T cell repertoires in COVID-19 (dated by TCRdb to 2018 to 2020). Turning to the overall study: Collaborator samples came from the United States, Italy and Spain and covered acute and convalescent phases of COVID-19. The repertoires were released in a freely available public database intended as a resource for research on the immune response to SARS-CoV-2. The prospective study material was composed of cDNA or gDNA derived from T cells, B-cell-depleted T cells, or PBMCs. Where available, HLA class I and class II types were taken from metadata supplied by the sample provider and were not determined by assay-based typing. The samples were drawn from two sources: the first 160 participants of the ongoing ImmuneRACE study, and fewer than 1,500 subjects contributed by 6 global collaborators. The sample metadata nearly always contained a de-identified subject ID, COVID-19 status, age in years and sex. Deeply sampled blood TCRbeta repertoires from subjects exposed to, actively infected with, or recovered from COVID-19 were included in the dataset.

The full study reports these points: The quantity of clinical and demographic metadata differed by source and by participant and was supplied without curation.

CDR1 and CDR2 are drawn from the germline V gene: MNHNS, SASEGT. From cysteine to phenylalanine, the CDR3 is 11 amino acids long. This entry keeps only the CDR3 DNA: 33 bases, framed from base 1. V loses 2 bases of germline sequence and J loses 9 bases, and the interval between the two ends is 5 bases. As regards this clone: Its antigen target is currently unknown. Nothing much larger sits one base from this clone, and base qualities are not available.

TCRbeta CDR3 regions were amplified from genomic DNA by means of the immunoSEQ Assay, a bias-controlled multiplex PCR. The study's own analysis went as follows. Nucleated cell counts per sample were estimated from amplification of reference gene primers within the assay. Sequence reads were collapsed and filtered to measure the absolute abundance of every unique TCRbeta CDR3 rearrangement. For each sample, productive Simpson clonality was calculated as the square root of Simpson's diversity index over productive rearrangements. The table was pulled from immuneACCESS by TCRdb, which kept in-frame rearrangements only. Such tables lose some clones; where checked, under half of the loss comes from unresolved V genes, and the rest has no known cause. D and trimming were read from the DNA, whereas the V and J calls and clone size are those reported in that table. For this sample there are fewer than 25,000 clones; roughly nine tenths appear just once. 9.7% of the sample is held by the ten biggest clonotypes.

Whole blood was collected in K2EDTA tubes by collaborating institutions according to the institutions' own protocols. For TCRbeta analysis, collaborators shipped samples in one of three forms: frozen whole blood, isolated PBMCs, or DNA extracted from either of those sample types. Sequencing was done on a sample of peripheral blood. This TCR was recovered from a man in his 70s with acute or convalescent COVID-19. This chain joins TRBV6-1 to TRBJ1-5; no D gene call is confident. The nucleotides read TGTGCCAGCAGTGAATCCTTGCCCCAGCATTTT. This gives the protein CASSESLPQHF.